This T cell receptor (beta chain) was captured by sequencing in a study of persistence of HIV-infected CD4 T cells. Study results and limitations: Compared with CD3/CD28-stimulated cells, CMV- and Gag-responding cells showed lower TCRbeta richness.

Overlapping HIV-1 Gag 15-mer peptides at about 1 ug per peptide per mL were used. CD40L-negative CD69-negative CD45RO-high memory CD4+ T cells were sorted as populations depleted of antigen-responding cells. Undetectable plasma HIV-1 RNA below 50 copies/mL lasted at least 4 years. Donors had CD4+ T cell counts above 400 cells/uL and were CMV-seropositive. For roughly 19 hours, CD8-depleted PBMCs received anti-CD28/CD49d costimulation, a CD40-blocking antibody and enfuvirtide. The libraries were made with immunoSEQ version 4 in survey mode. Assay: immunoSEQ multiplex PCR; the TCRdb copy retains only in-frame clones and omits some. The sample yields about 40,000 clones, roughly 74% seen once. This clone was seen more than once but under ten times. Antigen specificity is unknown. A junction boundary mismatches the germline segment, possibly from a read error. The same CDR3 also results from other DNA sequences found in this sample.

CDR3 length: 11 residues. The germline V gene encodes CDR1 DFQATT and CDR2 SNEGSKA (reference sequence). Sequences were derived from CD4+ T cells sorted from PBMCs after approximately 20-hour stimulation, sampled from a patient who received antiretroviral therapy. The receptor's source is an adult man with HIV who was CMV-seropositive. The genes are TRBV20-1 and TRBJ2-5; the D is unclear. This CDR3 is CSAREGETQYF. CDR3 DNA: TGCAGTGCTCGAGAAGGGGAGACCCAGTACTTC.